This TCR beta chain came from a study of blood T cell repertoires in COVID-19. Study-wide context: The analysed material was cDNA or gDNA that came from T cells, B-cell-depleted T cells, or PBMCs.

Original analysis: Researchers report that nucleated cell counts were estimated from reference gene primer amplification. Generated by immunoSEQ multiplex PCR, the TCRdb table keeps only in-frame clones and is missing some. That table is the source of V, J and clone size, and D and trimming were worked out from the DNA. The profile shows roughly 430,000 clones, approximately 91% of them singletons. Clinical history as reported by participants underpinned cohort assignment. Germline values: CDR1 GTSNPN, CDR2 SVGIG (reference sequence). The V end lost 3 bases, the J end lost 8 bases, and 7 bases lay between the germline ends. The CDR3 consists of 10 residues.

V is TRBV30 and J is TRBJ1-2; the D is unclear. The sequencing sample was made of PBMCs or T cells enriched from blood (not recorded which). The clonotype comes from a woman aged 40 to 49 with acute COVID-19. The CDR3 DNA follows: TGTGCCTGGAGCGCCGAGGGCTACACCTTC. Protein product: CAWSAEGYTF. Based on the CDR3 plus reference TRBV30 and TRBJ1-2, the full variable domain is SQTIHQWPATLVQPVGSPLSLECTVEGTSNPNLYWYRQAAGRGLQLLFYSVGIGQISSEVPQNLSASRPQDRQFILSSKKLLLSDSGFYLCAWSAEGYTFGSGTRLTVV.